This is a list of T cell receptor beta chains from one sample in a study of blood T cell repertoires in COVID-19. The protocol was immunoSEQ multiplex PCR, while the TCRdb copy is restricted to in-frame clones and leaves out a portion. This table holds around 250,000 clones, 80% to 90% found once. The sequenced sample was PBMCs or T cells enriched from blood (not recorded which). These receptors originate from a woman aged 45-65 years who had recovered from COVID-19. The CDR3 runs from the conserved cysteine through the conserved F or W. A D gene is named only where the DNA matches it firmly. Only part of the rows carry a size: once, few, many, or a class if the clone is expanded.

j_call: TRBJ2-7; clone_size: -; v_call: TRBV19; d_call: TRBD1; cdr3_aa: CASTQGDSTYEQYF; cdr3_nt: TGTGCCAGTACCCAAGGGGACAGTACCTACGAGCAGTACTTC
j_call: TRBJ1-2; clone_size: -; v_call: TRBV10-3; d_call: -; cdr3_aa: CAISEEAGVGYGYTF; cdr3_nt: TGTGCCATCAGTGAAGAAGCAGGGGTGGGATATGGCTACACCTTC
j_call: TRBJ1-2; clone_size: -; v_call: TRBV9; d_call: -; cdr3_aa: CASSVDTGGAGYTF; cdr3_nt: TGTGCCAGCAGCGTAGATACAGGTGGGGCGGGCTACACCTTC
j_call: TRBJ2-7; clone_size: -; v_call: TRBV27; d_call: TRBD1; cdr3_aa: CASSLSFPGQLSFYEQYF; cdr3_nt: TGTGCCAGCAGCTTATCCTTCCCGGGACAGCTCAGCTTCTACGAGCAGTACTTC
j_call: TRBJ2-5; clone_size: -; v_call: TRBV5-5; d_call: TRBD2; cdr3_aa: CASSLETSGGQETQYF; cdr3_nt: TGTGCCAGCAGCTTGGAAACTAGCGGGGGGCAAGAGACCCAGTACTTC
j_call: TRBJ2-1; clone_size: -; v_call: TRBV4-1; d_call: -; cdr3_aa: CASSPGLYNEQFF; cdr3_nt: TGCGCCAGCAGCCCGGGACTGTACAATGAGCAGTTCTTC
j_call: TRBJ2-7; clone_size: -; v_call: TRBV30; d_call: TRBD2; cdr3_aa: CACREAPYEQYF; cdr3_nt: TGTGCCTGCCGGGAGGCCCCCTACGAGCAGTACTTC
j_call: TRBJ1-2; clone_size: -; v_call: TRBV29-1; d_call: -; cdr3_aa: CSVGLRSSDYGYTF; cdr3_nt: TGCAGCGTCGGACTCAGGTCCTCAGACTATGGCTACACCTTC
j_call: TRBJ2-5; clone_size: -; v_call: TRBV9; d_call: -; cdr3_aa: CASSVDPQAQETQYF; cdr3_nt: TGTGCCAGCAGCGTAGACCCCCAAGCCCAAGAGACCCAGTACTTC
j_call: TRBJ2-3; clone_size: -; v_call: TRBV11-2; d_call: -; cdr3_aa: CASSLGGGTDTQYF; cdr3_nt: TGTGCCAGCAGCTTAGGTGGAGGCACAGATACGCAGTATTTT
j_call: TRBJ2-3; clone_size: once; v_call: TRBV6-5; d_call: -; cdr3_aa: CASSYMHPQADTQYF; cdr3_nt: TGTGCCAGCAGTTACATGCACCCTCAGGCAGATACGCAGTATTTT
j_call: TRBJ2-3; clone_size: few; v_call: TRBV27; d_call: -; cdr3_aa: CASSRLRTDTQYF; cdr3_nt: TGTGCCAGCAGTCGTCTACGGACAGATACGCAGTATTTT
j_call: TRBJ1-1; clone_size: -; v_call: TRBV2; d_call: TRBD1; cdr3_aa: CASSEEGTGVTEAFF; cdr3_nt: TGTGCCAGCAGTGAAGAGGGGACAGGGGTCACTGAAGCTTTCTTT
j_call: TRBJ2-7; clone_size: -; v_call: TRBV2; d_call: TRBD1; cdr3_aa: CASSRDRGIGEQYF; cdr3_nt: TGTGCCAGCAGTCGGGACAGGGGTATAGGCGAGCAGTACTTC
j_call: TRBJ2-1; clone_size: -; v_call: TRBV7-9; d_call: TRBD2; cdr3_aa: CASSRLAGGGIPDNEQFF; cdr3_nt: TGTGCCAGCTCCAGACTAGCGGGAGGGGGAATCCCCGACAATGAGCAGTTCTTC
j_call: TRBJ1-2; clone_size: -; v_call: TRBV4-1; d_call: TRBD1; cdr3_aa: CASGGGTGGNYGYTF; cdr3_nt: TGCGCCAGCGGTGGCGGGACAGGGGGGAACTATGGCTACACCTTC
j_call: TRBJ2-3; clone_size: -; v_call: TRBV4-1; d_call: -; cdr3_aa: CASSQDKYRSTNTQYF; cdr3_nt: TGCGCCAGCAGCCAAGATAAGTATAGGAGTACGAATACGCAGTATTTT
j_call: TRBJ2-1; clone_size: -; v_call: TRBV7-9; d_call: TRBD2; cdr3_aa: CASSPTSGDYNEQFF; cdr3_nt: TGTGCCAGCAGCCCTACTAGCGGAGACTACAATGAGCAGTTCTTC
j_call: TRBJ2-7; clone_size: -; v_call: TRBV9; d_call: -; cdr3_aa: CASSVGGAESYEQYF; cdr3_nt: TGTGCCAGCAGCGTAGGAGGAGCGGAAAGCTACGAGCAGTACTTC
j_call: TRBJ1-6; clone_size: -; v_call: TRBV5-1; d_call: TRBD1; cdr3_aa: CASSLQGGNSPLHF; cdr3_nt: TGCGCCAGCAGCTTACAGGGGGGCAATTCACCCCTCCACTTT